This TCR beta chain was retrieved from a study of tumor-infiltrating lymphocytes in primary liver carcinoma. A primer in the constant region served to generate TCR beta cDNA from approximately 450 ng of total RNA. Libraries for TCR beta were built through three nested multiplex PCR rounds, which together made up a slightly modified ARM-PCR procedure. Amplification in the first two PCR rounds was performed using TRBV1-TRBV30 forward primers and a C-beta reverse primer for 9 to 11 cycles each. TCRdb reprocessed the multiplex PCR reads with MiXCR, giving one entry per CDR3 protein. Of fewer than 200,000 distinct CDR3 sequences in the sample, approximately 80% were seen once. From unsorted bulk tissue weighing about 18-30 mg, DNA and RNA were co-extracted. Germline loops: CDR1 SGHAT, CDR2 FQNNGV. Trimming removed 5 bases from V and 0 bases from J, with 14 bases in between. The CDR3 runs 16 residues.

The chain is built from TRBV11-2 and TRBJ2-1; D gene unclear. The sample consisted of tumor tissue from primary liver carcinoma. The clonotype originates from a middle-aged man with primary liver carcinoma and hepatitis B virus infection. The chain's CDR3 is CASSPLLRSSYNEQFF. Here the CDR3 DNA reads TGTGCCAGCAGCCCGCTGCTCCGGAGCTCCTACAATGAGCAGTTCTTC.